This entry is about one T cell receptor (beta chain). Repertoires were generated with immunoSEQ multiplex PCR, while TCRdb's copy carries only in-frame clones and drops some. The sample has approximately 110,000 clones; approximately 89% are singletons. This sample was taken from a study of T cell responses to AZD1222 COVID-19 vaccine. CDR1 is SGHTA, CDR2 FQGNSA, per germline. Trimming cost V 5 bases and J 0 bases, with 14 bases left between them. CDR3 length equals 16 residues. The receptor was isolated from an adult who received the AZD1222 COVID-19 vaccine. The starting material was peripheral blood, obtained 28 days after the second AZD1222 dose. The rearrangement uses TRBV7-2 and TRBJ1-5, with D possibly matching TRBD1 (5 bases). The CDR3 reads CASSAQGSNSNQPQHF. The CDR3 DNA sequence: TGTGCCAGCAGCGCGCAGGGTTCCAATAGCAATCAGCCCCAGCATTTT.